This note documents a single T cell receptor beta chain sequence. Antigen unknown. V lost 2 bases and J lost 5; bases outside the gene matches: 4. Germline V gene lookup returns CDR1 SGHDN and CDR2 FVKESK. The CDR3 has 15 residues. The data originate from a study of cytomegalovirus exposure and HLA in healthy donors. The PCR had 60 Vbeta and 13 Jbeta primers. Produced via immunoSEQ multiplex PCR; TCRdb's table is partial and in-frame only. The data contain approximately 150,000 clones, approximately 80% of them seen just once; the ten biggest clones take up 9% to 10%. Study results and caveats: The study flagged some 170 TCR beta chains as cytomegalovirus-associated. Reports state that TCR beta sequences accurately predicted most subjects' HLA-A and HLA-B alleles.

The sample was PBMCs. The chain has TRBV14 and TRBJ2-5; 11 bases align to TRBD2. This receptor was taken from a man younger than 30 in good health and CMV-seropositive. CDR3 in DNA: TGTGCCAGCAGCCAATTTAGCGGGAGGGATGAGACCCAGTACTTC. Protein product: CASSQFSGRDETQYF.